Listed below are T cell receptor beta chains from one sample, sequenced in a study of identical twins. A single record per CDR3 protein comes from TCRdb applying MiXCR to the 5' RACE reads. The sample has 400,000 to 500,000 distinct CDR3 sequences; less than 20% are singletons. Input material: naive T cells sorted from blood. The origin of the receptors is a man aged 45-65 years in good health. Each CDR3 is given without its conserved first and last residue. Each record gives: V gene, CDR3 protein.

TRBV4-2	ASSQITGTNNGQY
TRBV24-1	ATSEAGGPSEQY
TRBV20-1	SASRAGARNTEAF
TRBV12-3/TRBV12-4	ASSLGLGDFRDSQETQY
TRBV6-5	ASSNSRGVYEQY
TRBV4-3	ASSQDGGYEQY
TRBV29-1	SVEPASGRTGELF
TRBV6-2/TRBV6-3	ASRTRGVNTGELF
TRBV4-1	ASSQDWLASGGYEQY
TRBV29-1	SVGILNTEAF
TRBV30	AWSSPTAGHYGYT
TRBV6-5	ASSYGVAGVGDTQY
TRBV6-2/TRBV6-3	ASSYSSGQQNTEAF
TRBV6-2/TRBV6-3	ASTKWGLAVQETQY
TRBV18	ASSYADEQY
TRBV6-2/TRBV6-3	ASSYRPGQGSHNEQF